Presented here are 32 T cell receptor beta chains from one specimen sequenced in a study of monozygotic twins with inflammatory bowel disease. For each CDR3 protein, TCRdb gives one entry from its re-call of the 5' RACE reads, without DNA. This repertoire includes some 400,000 distinct CDR3 sequences. The sequencing sample was made of blood. These receptors were taken from a human donor with ulcerative colitis or Crohn's disease, or a healthy co-twin of an affected twin (not recorded which).

V gene TRBV2 combines with J gene TRBJ2-5; TCRdb selects TRBD1, and the lack of DNA leaves this call unchecked. The germline gives CDR1 SNHLY, CDR2 FYNNEI. This CDR3 contains 13 residues. The CDR3 loop reads CASSRDIQETQYF.

This chain joins TRBV14 and TRBJ2-1; TCRdb reports TRBD2, a call that lacks DNA to check it against. The CDR3 extends over 14 amino acids. The V gene's germline CDR1 is SGHDN and CDR2 FVKESK. CDR3: CASSHRLVDHEQFF. Variable domain in full (rest from reference TRBV14 and TRBJ2-1): EAGVTQFPSHSVIEKGQTVTLRCDPISGHDNLYWYRRVMGKEIKFLLHFVKESKQDESGMPNNRFLAERTGGTYSTLKVQPAELEDSGVYFCASSHRLVDHEQFFGPGTRLTVL.

The chain carries TRBV19 and TRBJ2-1; lacking DNA, the TRBD2 call made by TCRdb goes unchecked. The CDR3 runs 15 residues. Germline CDR1 and CDR2: LNHDA and SQIVND (reference sequence). CDR3 loop: CASRDRLAGNNEQFF.

The CDR3 reads CSARNPSFPYEQYF. The chain couples TRBV20-1 to TRBJ2-7; TCRdb returns TRBD1, unconfirmable since there is no DNA. CDR1 is DFQATT, CDR2 SNEGSKA, per germline (reference sequence). CDR3 size: 14 residues.

The chain uses TRBV5-6 and TRBJ2-5; TCRdb indicates TRBD2, and absent DNA this call remains unverified. Looked up from germline, CDR1 is SGHDT and CDR2 is YYEEEE. The CDR3 has 15 residues. The CDR3 protein is CASSSGLAVEETQYF.

The chain recombines TRBV16 with TRBJ2-3; TCRdb selects TRBD1, and the lack of DNA leaves this call unchecked. The CDR3 totals 14 residues. CDR1 is KGHSY, CDR2 FQNENV, per germline. CDR3 region: CASSRRATVDTQYF.

This rearrangement joins TRBV7-2 to TRBJ1-1. CDR1 and CDR2 from the germline V gene are SGHTA and FQGNSA. The CDR3 spans 12 residues. CDR3 sequence: CASSLDAGEAFF.

The J gene is TRBJ2-1, the V gene TRBV20-1; the TCRdb call, TRBD2, lacks DNA for checking. The CDR3 length is 14 residues. Germline V lookup: CDR1 DFQATT, CDR2 SNEGSKA (reference sequence). The CDR3 region is CSAPGASWDNEQFF.

V and J are TRBV11-2 and TRBJ2-4; absent DNA, TCRdb's TRBD2 call cannot be checked. Germline V gene lookup returns CDR1 SGHAT and CDR2 FQNNGV. This CDR3 contains 14 residues. This CDR3 is CATGGGVAKNIQYF.

The chain joins TRBV11-2 to TRBJ2-7; TCRdb lists TRBD2, though no DNA is available to test this call. The CDR3 is 16 amino acids. Germline-derived CDR1 and CDR2 are SGHAT and FQNNGV. This CDR3 is CASRLVPGAARYEQYF. Full variable domain (remainder filled in from reference TRBV11-2 and TRBJ2-7): EAGVAQSPRYKIIEKRQSVAFWCNPISGHATLYWYQQILGQGPKLLIQFQNNGVVDDSQLPKDRFSAERLKGVDSTLKIQPAKLEDSAVYLCASRLVPGAARYEQYFGPGTRLTVT.

The chain uses TRBV29-1 and TRBJ2-1; TCRdb reports TRBD2, a call that lacks DNA to check it against. The CDR3 is 17 residues long. Germline V gene data show CDR1 as SQVTM and CDR2 as ANQGSEA. CDR3 sequence reads: CSVESLAGGPPYNEQFF.

V and J are TRBV3-1 and TRBJ2-1; TCRdb outputs TRBD1, but without DNA this stays unchecked. Germline V gives CDR1 LGHDT, CDR2 YNNKEL (reference sequence). This CDR3 is built from 15 residues. CDR3 sequence reads: CASSWTGDGYNEQFF.

This chain joins TRBV7-9 and TRBJ2-1. Germline-derived CDR1 and CDR2 are SEHNR and FQNEAQ (reference sequence). The CDR3 extends over 12 amino acids. Here the CDR3 reads CASSLGNNEQFF.

The chain joins TRBV24-1 to TRBJ2-3; the TCRdb D gene call, TRBD2, has no DNA to confirm it. CDR1 KGHDR and CDR2 SFDVKD come from the germline V gene. This CDR3 has 16 amino acids. CDR3: CATSDHPGGRSDTQYF.

This chain joins TRBV19 and TRBJ1-2; absent DNA, TCRdb's TRBD1 call cannot be checked. The germline CDR1 and CDR2 sequences are LNHDA and SQIVND (reference sequence). This CDR3 is 12 amino acids long. The CDR3 sequence: CSSGQGGPGYTF.

The V and J genes are TRBV12-3 or TRBV12-4 and TRBJ2-3; the TCRdb D gene call, TRBD2, has no DNA to confirm it. This CDR3 region has 16 residues. This chain's CDR3 is CASSLIMREMTDTQYF.

The chain joins TRBV12-3 or TRBV12-4 to TRBJ2-1; TCRdb's assignment of TRBD1 cannot be checked, as there is no DNA. This CDR3 spans 16 amino acids. CDR3 protein: CASSIRQASSYNEQFF.

This chain links TRBV15 with TRBJ2-7; TCRdb reports TRBD1, a call that lacks DNA to check it against. This CDR3 contains 15 residues. The germline CDR1 and CDR2 sequences are LNHNV and YYDKDF (reference sequence). CDR3 region: CATSRDQQGAYEQYF.

J is TRBJ2-5 and V is TRBV19. The CDR3 spans 12 residues. Looked up from germline, CDR1 is LNHDA and CDR2 is SQIVND (reference sequence). The CDR3 spells CASRQSGETQYF.

The V and J genes are TRBV29-1 and TRBJ1-5; TCRdb's D call of TRBD1 is untestable without DNA. The CDR3 runs to 13 residues. CDR1 is SQVTM, CDR2 ANQGSEA, per germline. CDR3 in amino acids: CSGGSGPGQPQHF.

This chain connects TRBV7-6 to TRBJ1-1. From germline, CDR1 is SGHVS and CDR2 FNYEAQ. The CDR3 covers 13 residues. The CDR3 spells CASSLGESLEAFF. Full variable domain (rest looked up from reference TRBV7-6 and TRBJ1-1): GAGVSQSPRYKVTKRGQDVALRCDPISGHVSLYWYRQALGQGPEFLTYFNYEAQQDKSGLPNDRFSAERPEGSISTLTIQRTEQRDSAMYRCASSLGESLEAFFGQGTRLTVV.

This chain joins TRBV5-5 and TRBJ2-2. Germline V lookup: CDR1 SGHKS, CDR2 YYEKEE (reference sequence). This CDR3 is built from 14 residues. The CDR3 region is CASSAQANTGELFF.

The chain employs TRBV7-9 and TRBJ2-5; checking the TCRdb D call of TRBD1 is not possible without DNA. Per the germline V gene, CDR1 is SEHNR and CDR2 is FQNEAQ (reference sequence). The CDR3 is 14 residues long. The CDR3 region is CASSFGATKETQYF.

The chain joins TRBV7-2 to TRBJ2-2; lacking DNA, the TRBD2 call made by TCRdb goes unchecked. Germline values: CDR1 SGHTA, CDR2 FQGNSA. CDR3 length equals 16 residues. The CDR3 sequence: CASRDGASGFTGELFF.

The rearrangement uses TRBV7-2 and TRBJ1-1; the TCRdb call, TRBD1, lacks DNA for checking. Germline V lookup: CDR1 SGHTA, CDR2 FQGNSA. CDR3 length: 13 amino acids. CDR3 amino acids: CASRGAMNTEAFF.

CDR3 amino acids: CAISGGGQYSYEQYF. The chain employs TRBV10-3 and TRBJ2-7; TCRdb's assignment of TRBD1 cannot be checked, as there is no DNA. This CDR3 spans 15 amino acids. Germline V gene sequence: CDR1 ENHRY, CDR2 SYGVKD.

The chain combines TRBV5-1 with TRBJ2-3. The CDR3 is 14 residues long. Germline V gene data show CDR1 as SGHRS and CDR2 as YFSETQ. The CDR3: CASSKDDYTDTQYF.

The chain uses TRBV5-1 and TRBJ2-2; there is no DNA to check the TCRdb D call of TRBD2. The V gene's germline CDR1 is SGHRS and CDR2 YFSETQ. The CDR3 is made up of 16 amino acids. The CDR3 spells CASTFLAGSNTGELFF.

J is TRBJ1-4 and V is TRBV6-1; checking the TCRdb D call of TRBD1 is not possible without DNA. Germline V gene sequence: CDR1 MNHNS, CDR2 SASEGT. This CDR3 has 17 residues. The CDR3 sequence is CASSRRGGAGVNEKLFF.

The chain uses TRBV7-2 and TRBJ2-2; TCRdb proposes TRBD1, but this gene call is untestable without DNA. Germline-derived CDR1 and CDR2 are SGHTA and FQGNSA. CDR3 length: 17 residues. CDR3 sequence reads: CASSLSPGTVNTGELFF. The whole variable domain, filled in from reference TRBV7-2 and TRBJ2-2, reads GAGVSQSPSNKVTEKGKDVELRCDPISGHTALYWYRQSLGQGLEFLIYFQGNSAPDKSGLPSDRFSAERTGGSVSTLTIQRTQQEDSAVYLCASSLSPGTVNTGELFFGEGSRLTVL.

This chain joins TRBV3-1 and TRBJ2-3. CDR1 and CDR2 from the germline V gene are LGHDT and YNNKEL (reference sequence). The CDR3 spans 12 residues. The CDR3 reads CASSPQDGTQYF.

The rearrangement links TRBV5-1 to TRBJ2-7; TCRdb names TRBD1, which stays unverified in the absence of DNA. The CDR3 has 15 amino acids. Germline V lookup: CDR1 SGHRS, CDR2 YFSETQ. The CDR3 loop reads CASSVVGQGYDEQYF.